This TCR beta chain is drawn from a study of radiotherapy plus CTLA-4 blockade in lung cancer. Here immunoSEQ multiplex PCR was the method, and the copy in TCRdb shows in-frame clones only, minus some. Of 80,000 or so clones in the sample, around 79% were seen once. Material: peripheral blood, obtained from a patient treated with radiotherapy plus ipilimumab. The sequence was obtained from a human donor with non-small cell lung cancer who had a partial response to radiotherapy plus ipilimumab. Some clones in this sample may be carry-over from other donors' samples.

CDR3 nucleotide sequence: TGTGCCAGCAGTGCAGGGGGATCCCGTTTTGCTGAAGCTTTCTTT. It specifies CASSAGGSRFAEAFF. V and J are TRBV2 and TRBJ1-1, with 7 bases that match TRBD1. V shed 4 bases and J 6 bases; nucleotides not matched to a gene: 11. The germline CDR1 and CDR2 sequences are SNHLY and FYNNEI. The CDR3 totals 15 residues.